The clone carrying this TCR beta chain was counted once. The same CDR3 arises from other DNA sequences in this sample as well. After removal of 5 bases from V and 0 bases from J, the junction contained 3 bases not matched to a gene. The CDR3 runs 14 residues. Germline V gives CDR1 SGHTA, CDR2 FQGNSA. Data came from immunoSEQ multiplex PCR; TCRdb stores just in-frame clones and leaves some out. The sample includes more than 300,000 clones, roughly four fifths seen only once; the top ten take about 5%. This sample is drawn from a study of blood T cell repertoires in COVID-19. Looking at the study overall: T cells, B-cell-depleted T cells, or PBMCs supplied cDNA or gDNA.

Two negative PCRs, clearance, or symptom resolution had been documented for recovered Cohort 3 donors. The clonotype was recovered from a woman in her forties or fifties who had recovered from COVID-19. The sequenced sample was PBMCs or T cells enriched from blood (not recorded which). This chain uses TRBV7-2 with TRBJ2-7; 8 nucleotides match TRBD2. CDR3 residues: CASSPGGSSYEQYF. The CDR3 DNA sequence: TGTGCCAGCAGCCCGGGGGGGAGCTCCTACGAGCAGTACTTC.